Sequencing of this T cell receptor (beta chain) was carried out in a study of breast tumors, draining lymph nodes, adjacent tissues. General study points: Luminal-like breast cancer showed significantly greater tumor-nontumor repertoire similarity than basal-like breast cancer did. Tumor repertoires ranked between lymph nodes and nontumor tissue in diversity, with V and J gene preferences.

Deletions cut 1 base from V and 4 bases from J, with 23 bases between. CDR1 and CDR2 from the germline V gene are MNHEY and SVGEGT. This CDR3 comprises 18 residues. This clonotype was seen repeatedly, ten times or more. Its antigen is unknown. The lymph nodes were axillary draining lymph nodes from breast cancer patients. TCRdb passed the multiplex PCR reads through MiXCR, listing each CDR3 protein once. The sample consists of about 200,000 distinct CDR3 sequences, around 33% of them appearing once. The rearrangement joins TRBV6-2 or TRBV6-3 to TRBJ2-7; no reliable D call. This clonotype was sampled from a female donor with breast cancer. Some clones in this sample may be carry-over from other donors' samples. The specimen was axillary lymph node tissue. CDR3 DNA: TGTGCCAGCAGTTACTTCGTTTTACGGGCCCTAGGCGCATACGAGCAGTACTTC. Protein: CASSYFVLRALGAYEQYF.